Listed below are T cell receptor beta chains from one sample, sequenced in a study of blood T cells in healthy people across ages. TCRdb re-analysed the 5' RACE reads in MiXCR, keeping a single row per CDR3 protein. This repertoire shows approximately 800,000 distinct CDR3 sequences, less than 60% found once; its top ten account for 15% to 20%. Sequenced: blood. All receptors derive from a man older than 75 in good health. Each CDR3 is given with its conserved first and last residue. D genes are given only for firm matches. Part of the rows lack a size; the others show once, few, many or a class for expanded clones.

d_call clone_size j_call v_call cdr3_aa cdr3_nt
. few TRBJ1-1 TRBV18 CASSPTARPVNTEAFF TGTGCCAGCTCACCGACCGCCCGACCAGTGAACACTGAAGCTTTCTTT
. few TRBJ1-1 TRBV27 CASSLSGTSEAFF TGTGCCAGCAGTTTATCTGGGACGTCTGAAGCTTTCTTT
. . TRBJ2-7 TRBV7-2 CASSLATREQYF TGTGCCAGCAGCTTAGCGACGAGGGAGCAGTACTTC
TRBD1 . TRBJ2-7 TRBV5-1 CASSRELDRGYTYEQYF TGCGCCAGCAGCCGCGAACTTGACAGGGGATATACCTACGAGCAGTACTTC
. many TRBJ2-5 TRBV24-1 CATSVGGNQETQYF TGTGCCACCAGTGTAGGAGGGAACCAAGAGACCCAGTACTTC
. . TRBJ2-1 TRBV15 CATSRDRDNEQFF TGTGCCACCAGCAGAGACAGGGACAATGAGCAGTTCTTC
TRBD2 few TRBJ2-1 TRBV27 CASSSGLADSYNEQFF TGTGCCAGCAGTTCGGGACTAGCGGACTCCTACAATGAGCAGTTCTTC
. . TRBJ2-7 TRBV11-1 CASSSPGLNEQYF TGTGCCAGCAGCTCCCCCGGACTGAACGAGCAGTACTTC
. . TRBJ1-3 TRBV30 CAWSEISGNTIYF TGTGCCTGGAGTGAGATAAGTGGAAACACCATATATTTT
TRBD1 few TRBJ2-3 TRBV5-1 CASSLWGQQTDTQYF TGCGCCAGCAGCTTGTGGGGACAGCAGACAGATACGCAGTATTTT
. . TRBJ1-2 TRBV11-2 CASSQTGAGYTF TGTGCCAGCAGCCAAACGGGGGCTGGCTACACCTTC
. . TRBJ1-1 TRBV20-1 CSARSGSNTEAFF TGCAGTGCTAGATCCGGATCGAACACTGAAGCTTTCTTT
. few TRBJ1-5 TRBV16 CASSQLKHQPQHF TGTGCCAGCAGCCAATTAAAGCATCAGCCCCAGCATTTT
TRBD2 . TRBJ2-2 TRBV29-1 CSVLLAGAGELFF TGCAGCGTTCTGTTAGCGGGAGCCGGGGAGCTGTTTTTT
. . TRBJ2-3 TRBV20-1 CSARDPAPGTDTQYF TGCAGTGCTAGAGATCCAGCGCCGGGCACAGATACGCAGTATTTT
. . TRBJ1-1 TRBV5-6 CASSLYENTEAFF TGTGCCAGCAGCTTATATGAGAACACTGAAGCTTTCTTT
TRBD1 few TRBJ2-7 TRBV7-2 CASSYGTVEEQYF TGTGCCAGCAGCTACGGGACAGTGGAGGAGCAGTACTTC